These 2 T cell receptor beta chains were all obtained from the same sample, sequenced in a study of blood T cell repertoires in COVID-19. Measured with immunoSEQ multiplex PCR; TCRdb has only the in-frame clones, and not every one. Among about 300,000 clones listed, approximately 87% were seen once. Specimen: peripheral blood. Source of these receptors: a woman aged 40 to 50 who had recovered from COVID-19.

The chain couples TRBV4-3 to TRBJ1-3; D not certain. The germline CDR1 and CDR2 sequences are LGHNA and YSLEER. The V end was cut by 3 bases, the J end by 0 bases, with 12 bases between. There are 16 residues in the CDR3. The CDR3 loop reads CASSQVQTSSGNTIYF. The CDR3 bases are TGCGCCAGCAGCCAGGTACAGACAAGCTCTGGAAACACCATATATTTT.

This clone was recorded once. The chain has TRBV19 and TRBJ1-1; D is possibly TRBD1 (5 bases). The CDR3 totals 14 residues. The V gene lost 6 bases and the J gene lost 1 base, with 12 bases spanning the gap. Germline CDR1 reads LNHDA; CDR2 reads SQIVND (reference sequence). The CDR3 nucleotides read TGTGCCAGTAGGCTTGGCAGGGCGAACACTGAAGCTTTCTTT. This gives the protein CASRLGRANTEAFF.